The clone carrying this T cell receptor (beta chain) has just a few counts. Antigen unknown. The germline gives CDR1 MNHNY, CDR2 SVGAGI (reference sequence). The length of the CDR3 is 13 residues. V lost 10 bases, J lost 3 bases, and 13 bases lay in between. The source of the sample is a study of T-cell memory formation after mild COVID-19. For the study at large: Most TCR clusters belonged to a single donor. General study findings and limits: Prior to infection, memory already included some responding clones, suggesting cross-reactive memory joined. Day 15 to 85 contracting clones showed balanced CD4/CD8; day 15 to 37 expanders favored CD4+. Second-wave clones that peaked on day 37 lacked confirmed SARS-CoV-2 specificity.

A single record per CDR3 protein comes from TCRdb applying MiXCR to the 5' RACE reads. The profile shows almost 550,000 distinct CDR3 sequences, just over 20% of them singletons. V and J are TRBV6-6 and TRBJ1-3, with unresolved D. The receptor comes from an adult woman who had mild COVID-19 (a few samples of this study predate the infection). Cell type and time point are not known. The specimen sequenced was PBMCs or a T cell subset sorted from them (not recorded which). The CDR3 reads CATAQMIGNTIYF. DNA of the CDR3: TGTGCCACCGCCCAAATGATTGGAAACACCATATATTTT.